This T cell receptor (beta chain) was recorded in a study of blood T cell repertoires in COVID-19. Sequenced by immunoSEQ multiplex PCR; TCRdb stores in-frame clones only, minus some. The sample has over 250,000 clones; about 88% are singletons. Participant ages covered about 18 to 95 years across 20 to 25 US areas. The recovered donors of Cohort 3 showed two negative PCRs, clearance, or symptom resolution. The sequence was obtained from a man aged 55 to 70 who had recovered from COVID-19. The sample taken for sequencing was PBMCs or T cells enriched from blood (not recorded which).

The CDR3 DNA sequence: TGTGCCAGCAGTCGGACTGGTGAGACCCAGTACTTC. It encodes CASSRTGETQYF. The chain employs TRBV2 and TRBJ2-5; maybe TRBD2 (5 bases). Germline V gene data show CDR1 as SNHLY and CDR2 as FYNNEI. Trimming stripped 5 bases from V and 5 bases from J, with 9 bases between. The CDR3 is 12 amino acids.